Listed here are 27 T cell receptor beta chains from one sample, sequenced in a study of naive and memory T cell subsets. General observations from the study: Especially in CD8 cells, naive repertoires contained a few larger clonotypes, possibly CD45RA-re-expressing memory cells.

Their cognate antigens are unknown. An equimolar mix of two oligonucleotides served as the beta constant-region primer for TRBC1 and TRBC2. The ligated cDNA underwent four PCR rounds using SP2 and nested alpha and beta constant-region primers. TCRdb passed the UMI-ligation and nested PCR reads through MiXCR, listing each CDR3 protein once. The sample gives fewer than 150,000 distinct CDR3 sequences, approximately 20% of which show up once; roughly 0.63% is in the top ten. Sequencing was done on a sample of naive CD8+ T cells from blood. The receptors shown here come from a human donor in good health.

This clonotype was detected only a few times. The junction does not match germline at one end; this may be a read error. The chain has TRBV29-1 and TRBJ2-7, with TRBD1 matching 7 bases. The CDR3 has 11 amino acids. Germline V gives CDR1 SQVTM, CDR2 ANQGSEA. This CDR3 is CSVEVGDRLDF. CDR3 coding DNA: TGCAGCGTCGAGGTTGGGGACAGACTGGACTTC.

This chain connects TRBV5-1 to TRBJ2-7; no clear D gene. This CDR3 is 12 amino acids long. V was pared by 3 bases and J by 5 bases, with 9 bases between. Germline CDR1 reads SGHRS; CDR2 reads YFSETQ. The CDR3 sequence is CASSYGRHEQYF. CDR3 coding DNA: TGCGCCAGCAGCTACGGACGCCACGAGCAGTACTTC.

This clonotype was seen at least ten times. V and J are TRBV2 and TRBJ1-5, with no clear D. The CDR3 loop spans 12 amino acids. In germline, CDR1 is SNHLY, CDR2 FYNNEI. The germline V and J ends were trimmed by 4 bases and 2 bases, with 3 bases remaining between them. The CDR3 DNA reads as TGTGCCAGCAGTGCAGGCAATCAGCCCCAGCATTTT. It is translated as CASSAGNQPQHF.

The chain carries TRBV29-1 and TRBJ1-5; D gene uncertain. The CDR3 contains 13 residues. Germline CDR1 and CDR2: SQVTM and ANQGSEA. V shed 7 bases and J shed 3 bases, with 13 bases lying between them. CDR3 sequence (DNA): TGCAGCGCCCGCGACGGAGACAATCAGCCCCAGCATTTT. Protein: CSARDGDNQPQHF.

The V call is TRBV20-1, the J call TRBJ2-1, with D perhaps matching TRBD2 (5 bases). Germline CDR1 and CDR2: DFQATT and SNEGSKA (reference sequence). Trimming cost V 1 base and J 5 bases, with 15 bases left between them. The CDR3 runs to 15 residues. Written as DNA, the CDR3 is TGCAGTGCTAGAGTCGGTCCCTTCGGGGACAATGAGCAGTTCTTC. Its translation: CSARVGPFGDNEQFF.

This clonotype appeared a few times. The CDR3 sequence is CASSYPDRANSPLHF. CDR3 bases: TGTGCCAGCAGTTATCCGGACAGGGCTAATTCACCCCTCCACTTT. This chain links TRBV6-2 or TRBV6-3 with TRBJ1-6; 8 nucleotides align to TRBD1. The trim removed 3 bases at V and 6 bases at J, leaving 4 bases unmatched. This CDR3 is 15 amino acids long. CDR1 and CDR2 from the germline V gene are MNHEY and SVGEGT.

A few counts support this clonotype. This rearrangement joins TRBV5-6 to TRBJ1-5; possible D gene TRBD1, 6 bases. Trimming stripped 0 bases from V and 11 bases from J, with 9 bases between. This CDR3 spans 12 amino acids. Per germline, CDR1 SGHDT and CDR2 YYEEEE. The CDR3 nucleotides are TGTGCCAGCAGCTTGGAAGGGGGATCCCAGCATTTT. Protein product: CASSLEGGSQHF.

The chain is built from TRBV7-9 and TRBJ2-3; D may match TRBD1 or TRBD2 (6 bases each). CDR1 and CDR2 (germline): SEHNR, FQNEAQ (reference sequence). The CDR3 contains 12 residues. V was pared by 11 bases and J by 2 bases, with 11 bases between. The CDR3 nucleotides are TGTGCCGGGGGGCGGAACACAGATACGCAGTATTTT. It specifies CAGGRNTDTQYF.

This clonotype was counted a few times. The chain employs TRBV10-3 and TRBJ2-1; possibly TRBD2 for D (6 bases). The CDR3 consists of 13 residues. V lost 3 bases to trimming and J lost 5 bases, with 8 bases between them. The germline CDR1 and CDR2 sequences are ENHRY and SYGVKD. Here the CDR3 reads CAISDRGNNEQFF. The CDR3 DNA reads TGTGCCATCAGTGATCGGGGGAACAATGAGCAGTTCTTC.

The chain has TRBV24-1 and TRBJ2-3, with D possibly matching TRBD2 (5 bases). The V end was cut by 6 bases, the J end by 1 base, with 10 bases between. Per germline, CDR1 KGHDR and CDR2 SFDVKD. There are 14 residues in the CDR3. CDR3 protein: CATSQTTRTDTQYF. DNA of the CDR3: TGTGCCACCAGTCAGACTACCCGCACAGATACGCAGTATTTT.

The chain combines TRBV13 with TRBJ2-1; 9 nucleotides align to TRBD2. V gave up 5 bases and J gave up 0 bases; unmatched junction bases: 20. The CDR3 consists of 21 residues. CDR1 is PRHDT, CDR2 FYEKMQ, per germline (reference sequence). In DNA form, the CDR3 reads TGTGCCAGCAGCCTGGGATGGGGGGCTAGCGGGACCTATAACTCCTACAATGAGCAGTTCTTC. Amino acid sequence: CASSLGWGASGTYNSYNEQFF.

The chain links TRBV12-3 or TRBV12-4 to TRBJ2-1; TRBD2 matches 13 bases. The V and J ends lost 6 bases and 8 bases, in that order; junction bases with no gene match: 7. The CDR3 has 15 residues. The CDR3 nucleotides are TGTGCCAGCAGCCGGGGACTAGCGGGGAGCTATGAGCAGTTCTTC. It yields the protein CASSRGLAGSYEQFF.

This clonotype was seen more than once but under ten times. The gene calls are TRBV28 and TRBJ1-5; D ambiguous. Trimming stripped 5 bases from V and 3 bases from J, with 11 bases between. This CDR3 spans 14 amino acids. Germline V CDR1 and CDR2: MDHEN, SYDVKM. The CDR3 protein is CASSTLELNQPQHF. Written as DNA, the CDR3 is TGTGCCAGCAGTACCCTGGAACTCAATCAGCCCCAGCATTTT.

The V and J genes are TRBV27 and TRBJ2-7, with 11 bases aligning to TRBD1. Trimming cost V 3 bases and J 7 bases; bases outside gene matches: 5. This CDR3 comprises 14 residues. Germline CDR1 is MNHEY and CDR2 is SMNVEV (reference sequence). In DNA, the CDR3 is TGTGCCAGCAGTTTTGGGACAGGGGGGGTGGAGCAGTACTTC. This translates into CASSFGTGGVEQYF.

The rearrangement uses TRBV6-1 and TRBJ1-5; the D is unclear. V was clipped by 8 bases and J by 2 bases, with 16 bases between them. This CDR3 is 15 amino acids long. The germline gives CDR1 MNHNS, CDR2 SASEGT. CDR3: CASGIWPEGNQPQHF. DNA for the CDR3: TGTGCCAGCGGTATATGGCCCGAGGGCAATCAGCCCCAGCATTTT.

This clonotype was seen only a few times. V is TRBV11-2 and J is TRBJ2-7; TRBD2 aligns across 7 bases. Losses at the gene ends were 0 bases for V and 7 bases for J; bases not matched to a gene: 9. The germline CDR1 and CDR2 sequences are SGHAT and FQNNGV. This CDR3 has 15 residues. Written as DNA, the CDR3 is TGTGCCAGCAGCTTAGACGGCGGGGAGGGAGGTGAGCAGTACTTC. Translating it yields CASSLDGGEGGEQYF.

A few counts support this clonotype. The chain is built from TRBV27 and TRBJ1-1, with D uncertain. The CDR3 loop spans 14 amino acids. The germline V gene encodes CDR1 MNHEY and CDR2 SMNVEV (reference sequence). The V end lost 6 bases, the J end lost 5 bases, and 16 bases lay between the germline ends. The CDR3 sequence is CASSYSPGWTEAFF. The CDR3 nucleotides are TGTGCCAGCAGCTACTCCCCGGGGTGGACTGAAGCTTTCTTT.

DNA for the CDR3: TGTGCCAGCAGTTGGGGGGTCGATCAGCCCCAGCATTTT. It codes for CASSWGVDQPQHF. The chain has TRBV6-5 and TRBJ1-5, with D tentatively TRBD1 (5 bases). This CDR3 region has 13 residues. Trimming cost V 4 bases and J 5 bases, with 9 bases left between them. The germline V gene encodes CDR1 MNHEY and CDR2 SVGAGI.

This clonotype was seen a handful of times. CDR3 DNA: TGTGCCAGCAGCGTAGAAGGGGGCAATGAGCAGTTCTTC. Translation gives CASSVEGGNEQFF. The rearrangement links TRBV9 to TRBJ2-1; possibly TRBD1 for D (6 bases). The V and J ends lost 0 bases and 6 bases respectively, with 7 bases between them. Per the germline V gene, CDR1 is SGDLS and CDR2 is YYNGEE. The length of the CDR3 is 13 residues.

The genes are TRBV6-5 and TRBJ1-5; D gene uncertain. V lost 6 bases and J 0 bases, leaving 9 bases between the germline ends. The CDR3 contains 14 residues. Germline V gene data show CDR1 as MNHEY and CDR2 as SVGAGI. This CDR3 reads CASSPRDSNQPQHF. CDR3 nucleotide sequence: TGTGCCAGCAGCCCTCGGGATAGCAATCAGCCCCAGCATTTT.

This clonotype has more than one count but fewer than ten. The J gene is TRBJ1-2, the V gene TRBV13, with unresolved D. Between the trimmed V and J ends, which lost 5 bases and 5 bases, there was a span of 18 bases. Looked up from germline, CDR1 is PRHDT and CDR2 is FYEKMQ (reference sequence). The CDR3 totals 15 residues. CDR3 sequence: CASSLYGLALYGYTF. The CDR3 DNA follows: TGTGCCAGCAGCCTCTACGGCCTGGCCCTGTATGGCTACACCTTC.

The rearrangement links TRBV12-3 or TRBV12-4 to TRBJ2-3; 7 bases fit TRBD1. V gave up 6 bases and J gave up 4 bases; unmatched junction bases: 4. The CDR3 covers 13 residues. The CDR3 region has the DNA TGTGCCAGCAGCTCGGACAGGCCAGATACGCAGTATTTT. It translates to CASSSDRPDTQYF.

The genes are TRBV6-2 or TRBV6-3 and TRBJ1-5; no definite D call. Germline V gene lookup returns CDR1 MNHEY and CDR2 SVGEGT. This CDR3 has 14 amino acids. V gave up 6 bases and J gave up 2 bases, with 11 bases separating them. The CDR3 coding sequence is TGTGCCAGCAGCCCCCGTTTGGGCAATCAGCCCCAGCATTTT. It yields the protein CASSPRLGNQPQHF.

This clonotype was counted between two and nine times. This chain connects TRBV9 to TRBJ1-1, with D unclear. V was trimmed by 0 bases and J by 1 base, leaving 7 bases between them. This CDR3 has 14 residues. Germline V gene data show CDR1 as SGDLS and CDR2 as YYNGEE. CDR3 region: CASSVVGGNTEAFF. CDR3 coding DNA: TGTGCCAGCAGCGTAGTCGGCGGGAACACTGAAGCTTTCTTT.

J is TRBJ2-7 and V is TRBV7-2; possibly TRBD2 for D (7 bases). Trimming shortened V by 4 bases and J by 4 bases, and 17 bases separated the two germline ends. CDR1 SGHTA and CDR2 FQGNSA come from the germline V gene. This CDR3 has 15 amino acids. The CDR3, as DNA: TGTGCCAGCAGCTGGGAAGGGGGAGGGGGTTACGAGCAGTACTTC. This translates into CASSWEGGGGYEQYF. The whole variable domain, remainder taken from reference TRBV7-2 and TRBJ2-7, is GAGVSQSPSNKVTEKGKDVELRCDPISGHTALYWYRQSLGQGLEFLIYFQGNSAPDKSGLPSDRFSAERTGGSVSTLTIQRTQQEDSAVYLCASSWEGGGGYEQYFGPGTRLTVT.

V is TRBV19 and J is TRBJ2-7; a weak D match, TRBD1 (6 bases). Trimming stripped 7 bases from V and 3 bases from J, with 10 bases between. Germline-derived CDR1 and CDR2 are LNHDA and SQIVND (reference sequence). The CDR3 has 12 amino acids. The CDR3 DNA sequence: TGTGCCAGTAACCAAGGGGGCTACGAGCAGTACTTC. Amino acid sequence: CASNQGGYEQYF.

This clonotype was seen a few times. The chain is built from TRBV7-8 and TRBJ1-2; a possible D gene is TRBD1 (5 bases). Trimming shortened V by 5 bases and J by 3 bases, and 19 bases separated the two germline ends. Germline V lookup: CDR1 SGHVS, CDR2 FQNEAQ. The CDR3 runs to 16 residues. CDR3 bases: TGTGCCAGCAGCACCGCCGACAGTCCCGGCTACTATGGCTACACCTTC. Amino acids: CASSTADSPGYYGYTF. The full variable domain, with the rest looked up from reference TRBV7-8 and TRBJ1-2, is GAGVSQSPRYKVAKRGQDVALRCDPISGHVSLFWYQQALGQGPEFLTYFQNEAQLDKSGLPSDRFFAERPEGSVSTLKIQRTQQEDSAVYLCASSTADSPGYYGYTFGSGTRLTVV.